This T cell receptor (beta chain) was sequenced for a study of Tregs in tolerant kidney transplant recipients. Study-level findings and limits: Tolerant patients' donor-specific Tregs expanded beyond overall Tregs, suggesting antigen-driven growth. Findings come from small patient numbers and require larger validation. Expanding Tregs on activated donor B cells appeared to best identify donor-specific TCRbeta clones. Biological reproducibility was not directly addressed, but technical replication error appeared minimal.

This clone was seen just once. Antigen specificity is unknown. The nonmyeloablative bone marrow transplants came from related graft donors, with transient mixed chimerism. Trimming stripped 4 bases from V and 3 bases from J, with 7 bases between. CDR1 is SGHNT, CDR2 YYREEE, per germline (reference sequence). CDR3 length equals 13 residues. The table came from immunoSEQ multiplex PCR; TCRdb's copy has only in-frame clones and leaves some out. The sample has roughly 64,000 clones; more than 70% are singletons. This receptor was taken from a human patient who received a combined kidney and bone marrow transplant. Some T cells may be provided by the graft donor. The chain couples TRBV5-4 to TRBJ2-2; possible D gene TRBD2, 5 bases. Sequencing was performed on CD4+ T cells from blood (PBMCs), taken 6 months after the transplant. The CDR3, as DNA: TGTGCCAGCAGCGCGGACTACACCGGGGAGCTGTTTTTT. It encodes CASSADYTGELFF.